This T cell receptor (beta chain) was sequenced for a study of vaccination effects on CD4 cells after COVID-19. For the study at large: Relative to the second dose, post-vaccine samples were obtained a median of 72 days later.

TCRdb's table, derived via immunoSEQ multiplex PCR, lists solely in-frame clones and lacks some. The profile covers some 30,000 clones, with 55% to 70% appearing a single time and about 8.7% taken by the ten largest. The table lists this clone with a few counts. Its antigen is unidentified. CD4+ T cells specific for antigen were expanded with viral peptide pools by the ViraFEST assay before sequencing. The culture ran for 10 days, and then CD4+ T cells were isolated. Two doses of BNT162b2 or mRNA-1273 vaccine were administered to participants. Trimming removed 0 bases from V and 5 bases from J, with 14 bases in between. CDR1 SGHTS and CDR2 YDEGEE come from the germline V gene. The CDR3 length is 15 residues.

The V gene is TRBV5-8, the J gene TRBJ1-1, with D possibly being TRBD1 (5 bases). This clonotype was obtained from a human donor who received a COVID-19 vaccine. Sequenced here: CD4+ T cells from PBMCs cultured with SARS-CoV-2 spike peptides, sampled after COVID-19 vaccination. The CDR3, as DNA: TGTGCCAGCAGCTTGGGTCTGCAGGGAAGGACTGAAGCTTTCTTT. Encoded protein: CASSLGLQGRTEAFF.